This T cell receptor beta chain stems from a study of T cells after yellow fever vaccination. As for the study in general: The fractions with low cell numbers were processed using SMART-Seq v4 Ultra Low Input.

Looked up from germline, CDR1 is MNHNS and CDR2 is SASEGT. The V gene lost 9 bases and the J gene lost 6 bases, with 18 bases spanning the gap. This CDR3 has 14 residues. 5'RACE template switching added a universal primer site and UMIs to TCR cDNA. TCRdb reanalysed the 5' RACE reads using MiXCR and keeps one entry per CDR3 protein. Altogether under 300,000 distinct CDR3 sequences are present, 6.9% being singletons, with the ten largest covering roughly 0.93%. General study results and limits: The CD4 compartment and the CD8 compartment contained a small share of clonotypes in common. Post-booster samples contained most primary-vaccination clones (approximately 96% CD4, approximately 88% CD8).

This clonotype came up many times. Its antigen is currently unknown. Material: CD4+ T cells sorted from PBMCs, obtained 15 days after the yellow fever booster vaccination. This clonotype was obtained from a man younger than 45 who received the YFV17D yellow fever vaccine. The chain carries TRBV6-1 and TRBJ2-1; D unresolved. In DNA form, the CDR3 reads TGTGCCAGGAATCTCCGGCCTAGAGGCAATGAGCAGTTCTTC. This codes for CARNLRPRGNEQFF.